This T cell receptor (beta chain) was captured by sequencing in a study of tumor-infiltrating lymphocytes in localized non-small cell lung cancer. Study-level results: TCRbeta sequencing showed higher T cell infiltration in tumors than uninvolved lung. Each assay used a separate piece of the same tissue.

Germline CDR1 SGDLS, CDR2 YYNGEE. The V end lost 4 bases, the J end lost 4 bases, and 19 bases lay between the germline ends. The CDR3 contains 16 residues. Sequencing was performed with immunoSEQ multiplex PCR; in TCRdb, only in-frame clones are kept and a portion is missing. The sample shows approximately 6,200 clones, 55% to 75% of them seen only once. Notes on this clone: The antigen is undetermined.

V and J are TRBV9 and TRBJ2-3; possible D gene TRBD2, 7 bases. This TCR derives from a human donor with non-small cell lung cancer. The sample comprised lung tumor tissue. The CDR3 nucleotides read TGTGCCAGCAGCACGAGGGGGGGTACCGAGGCAGATACGCAGTATTTT. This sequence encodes CASSTRGGTEADTQYF.